This TCR beta chain was captured in a study of blood T cell repertoires in COVID-19. Study summary: From the United States, Italy and Spain came samples of acute and convalescent COVID-19. Sample material is recorded as cDNA or gDNA derived from T cells, B-cell-depleted T cells, or PBMCs.

Trimming took off 0 bases at V and 0 bases at J, with 10 bases between the two ends. Germline V gene lookup returns CDR1 SGDLS and CDR2 YYNGEE. There are 16 residues in the CDR3. Authors' processing steps: For nucleated cells, counts were estimated from reference gene primer amplification. TCRdb keeps only in-frame clones here, not all; method: immunoSEQ multiplex PCR. D and trimming were read from the DNA, whereas the V and J calls and clone size are those reported in that table. The data hold about 190,000 clones, with around nine tenths observed a single time. Specimen: peripheral blood. This receptor was obtained from a man younger than 45 with acute or convalescent COVID-19. This sequence joins TRBV9 and TRBJ1-3; D unclear. CDR3 nucleotides: TGTGCCAGCAGCGTAGAGCCGGTCCTCTCTGGAAACACCATATATTTT. This encodes CASSVEPVLSGNTIYF.